These 5 T cell receptor beta chains originate from one sample sequenced in a study of blood T cell repertoires in COVID-19. Clones were sequenced by immunoSEQ multiplex PCR, and TCRdb holds only the in-frame ones, with some missing. This table holds 300,000 to 400,000 clones, approximately 90% found once. The specimen sequenced was PBMCs or T cells enriched from blood (not recorded which). The origin of the receptors is a woman in her thirties with acute COVID-19.

The chain is built from TRBV5-1 and TRBJ2-7; TRBD1 is a possible D gene (5 bases). This CDR3 spans 13 amino acids. Germline loops: CDR1 SGHRS, CDR2 YFSETQ. The ends were cut back, 0 bases at V and 4 bases at J, with 8 bases in the middle. CDR3 sequence reads: CASSLVQGYEQYF. The CDR3 region has the DNA TGCGCCAGCAGCTTGGTGCAGGGATACGAGCAGTACTTC.

The CDR3 DNA reads as TGTGCCTGGGGGGACAGGGGTAATCAGCCCCAGCATTTT. Its protein product is CAWGDRGNQPQHF. The chain recombines TRBV30 with TRBJ1-5; 10 bases map to TRBD1. In germline, CDR1 is GTSNPN, CDR2 SVGIG (reference sequence). This CDR3 comprises 13 residues. V lost 5 bases to trimming and J lost 4 bases; unmatched junction nucleotides: 2.

The V gene is TRBV6-2 or TRBV6-3, the J gene TRBJ2-7; D is unclear. CDR1 is MNHEY, CDR2 SVGEGT, per germline. The CDR3 extends over 15 amino acids. V lost 2 bases to trimming and J lost 2 bases, with 13 bases between them. CDR3 sequence (DNA): TGTGCCAGCAGTTACGTACCCGCTAGGCCCTACGAGCAGTACTTC. The encoded protein is CASSYVPARPYEQYF.

This chain joins TRBV19 and TRBJ1-5; 7 bases map to TRBD1. With 3 bases clipped from V and 4 bases from J, the junction kept 9 bases outside the gene matches. The length of the CDR3 is 16 residues. CDR1 and CDR2 (germline): LNHDA, SQIVND (reference sequence). The DNA for the CDR3 is TGTGCCAGTAGTATGGGTAGGGGACAGCGGAATCAGCCCCAGCATTTT. Protein product: CASSMGRGQRNQPQHF.

The chain has TRBV5-1 and TRBJ1-2, with TRBD1 as a possible D gene (6 bases). The CDR3 is 14 amino acids. From germline, CDR1 is SGHRS and CDR2 YFSETQ. The V gene lost 2 bases and the J gene lost 5 bases, with 13 bases spanning the gap. This chain's CDR3 is CASSFAGGQYGYTF. CDR3 in DNA: TGCGCCAGCAGCTTCGCAGGCGGACAGTATGGCTACACCTTC.